A single sample is the source of the 28 T cell receptor beta chains below, sequenced in a study of T-cell reconstitution after alpha-beta-depleted transplantation in children. A library of TCRbeta sequences, prepared with unique molecular identifiers, was generated. TCRdb re-called the PCR reads through MiXCR, storing one row per CDR3 protein. The table records hundreds of thousands of distinct CDR3 sequences, about 11% of them present only once. The input for sequencing was PBMCs from the stem cell graft donor, taken from the stem cell graft. The receptors were gathered from a human donor who donated a stem cell graft to a child with acute lymphoblastic leukemia.

This clonotype was recorded many times. V gene TRBV18 combines with J gene TRBJ2-1; D is perhaps TRBD2 (5 bases). Trimming took off 1 base at V and 9 bases at J, with 16 bases between the two ends. Germline V gene sequence: CDR1 KGHSH, CDR2 LQKENI. The CDR3 is 15 amino acids. The CDR3 sequence: CASSPLKGGGGEQFF. CDR3 coding DNA: TGTGCCAGCTCACCACTGAAAGGAGGAGGAGGTGAGCAGTTCTTC. Using reference TRBV18 and TRBJ2-1 for the parts outside the CDR3, the full variable domain is NAGVMQNPRHLVRRRGQEARLRCSPMKGHSHVYWYRQLPEEGLKFMVYLQKENIIDESGMPKERFSAEFPKEGPSILRIQQVVRGDSAAYFCASSPLKGGGGEQFFGPGTRLTVL.

With respect to this clonotype: A clone one base away is much larger, so this may be a read error. This rearrangement joins TRBV12-3 or TRBV12-4 to TRBJ1-5; D is undetermined. CDR3 length: 13 amino acids. Trimming shortened V by 5 bases and J by 5 bases, and 10 bases separated the two germline ends. The CDR3 protein is CASSRHRYQPQHF. The CDR3, as DNA: TGTGCCAGCAGTCGGCACAGATATCAGCCCCAGCATTTT.

This clonotype was counted ten times or more. This sequence joins TRBV7-2 and TRBJ2-1; 7 bases fit TRBD2. This CDR3 is 15 amino acids long. Germline V gene lookup returns CDR1 SGHTA and CDR2 FQGNSA. J gave up 5 bases and V 3 bases, and 7 bases lay outside the gene matches. CDR3 residues: CASSFSSGDHNEQFF. CDR3 DNA sequence: TGTGCCAGCAGCTTCTCCAGCGGGGACCACAATGAGCAGTTCTTC.

On this clonotype: A much larger clone lies a single base off, so this may be a read error. The chain uses TRBV11-2 and TRBJ1-6; 10 bases are shared with TRBD1. This CDR3 has 14 residues. Germline-derived CDR1 and CDR2 are SGHAT and FQNNGV. V was clipped by 6 bases and J by 17 bases; unmatched bases: 13. The chain's CDR3 is CASRIGTGAARVHF. DNA of the CDR3: TGTGCCAGCAGAATCGGGACAGGGGCCGCCCGGGTCCACTTT.

With respect to this clonotype: A much larger clone sits a single nucleotide away, making a read error possible. This chain uses TRBV20-1 with TRBJ2-3; the D gene is possibly TRBD2 (6 bases). The CDR3 sequence is 14 residues long. The germline gives CDR1 DFQATT, CDR2 SNEGSKA (reference sequence). Deletions cut 0 bases from V and 9 bases from J, with 16 bases between. As DNA, the CDR3 is TGCAGTGCTAGAGATTGGTCGGGAGAACCGACGCAGTATTTT. This encodes CSARDWSGEPTQYF.

This clonotype was observed a handful of times. The gene calls are TRBV10-3 and TRBJ2-1; TRBD2 matches at 8 bases. The CDR3 is 17 amino acids. The germline gives CDR1 ENHRY, CDR2 SYGVKD. J gave up 6 bases and V 1 base, and 11 bases lay outside the gene matches. CDR3 in amino acids: CAISELSGGPRGNEQFF. CDR3 in DNA: TGTGCCATCAGTGAGTTGTCGGGGGGGCCTAGAGGCAATGAGCAGTTCTTC.

This clonotype was found many times. This rearrangement joins TRBV10-3 to TRBJ2-2; D is possibly TRBD1 (6 bases). With 3 bases removed from V and 5 bases from J, the gap between germline ends came to 10 bases. Germline assignment: CDR1 ENHRY and CDR2 SYGVKD. There are 14 residues in the CDR3. CDR3 protein: CAISEGQGTGELFF. CDR3 bases: TGTGCCATCAGTGAAGGGCAGGGGACCGGGGAGCTGTTTTTT.

A few counts support this clonotype. The V gene is TRBV20-1, the J gene TRBJ2-7, with D maybe TRBD2 (8 bases). The CDR3 runs 15 residues. From germline, CDR1 is DFQATT and CDR2 SNEGSKA (reference sequence). The ends were cut back, 0 bases at V and 4 bases at J, with 16 bases in the middle. CDR3 bases: TGCAGTGCTAGAGACGGGACTAGGGGGCAGTACGAGCAGTACTTC. Translated, it gives CSARDGTRGQYEQYF.

This clonotype has a count of ten or more. This chain links TRBV6-2 or TRBV6-3 with TRBJ1-5; D call uncertain. CDR3 length: 13 amino acids. V was clipped by 8 bases and J by 6 bases, with 14 bases between them. CDR1 and CDR2 from the germline V gene are MNHEY and SVGEGT. The CDR3 region is CASSGWQAQPQHF. CDR3 nucleotide sequence: TGTGCCAGCTCGGGGTGGCAGGCTCAGCCCCAGCATTTT.

This clonotype was seen ten or more times. The rearrangement joins TRBV12-3 or TRBV12-4 to TRBJ2-1, with D unclear. The germline V and J ends were trimmed by 7 bases and 0 bases, with 10 bases remaining between them. There are 14 residues in the CDR3. CDR3 in DNA: TGTGCCAGCAAGGCGCTTCCCTCCTACAATGAGCAGTTCTTC. As protein: CASKALPSYNEQFF.

The sample holds many counts of this clonotype. This chain connects TRBV7-2 to TRBJ2-5; 13 nucleotides match TRBD2. The germline gives CDR1 SGHTA, CDR2 FQGNSA. The CDR3 runs 15 residues. With V trimmed by 3 bases and J by 4 bases, 2 bases remained unmatched. CDR3 loop: CASSLGLAGTETQYF. The CDR3 bases are TGTGCCAGCAGCTTGGGACTAGCGGGAACAGAGACCCAGTACTTC. The full variable domain, with the rest looked up from reference TRBV7-2 and TRBJ2-5, is GAGVSQSPSNKVTEKGKDVELRCDPISGHTALYWYRQSLGQGLEFLIYFQGNSAPDKSGLPSDRFSAERTGGSVSTLTIQRTQQEDSAVYLCASSLGLAGTETQYFGPGTRLLVL.

This clonotype was recorded at least ten times. V usage is TRBV29-1 and J usage is TRBJ2-1; D remains unclear. Germline V gene data show CDR1 as SQVTM and CDR2 as ANQGSEA. The ends were cut back, 0 bases at V and 4 bases at J, with 10 bases in the middle. This CDR3 is 14 amino acids long. CDR3 sequence: CSVEDPFRYNEQFF. The DNA of the CDR3 is TGCAGCGTTGAAGATCCATTCCGGTACAATGAGCAGTTCTTC.

In its sample, this clonotype was seen many times. This chain uses TRBV20-1 with TRBJ2-7; 7 bases are a match to TRBD1. V trimming: 6 bases; J trimming: 2 bases; junction bases outside the gene matches: 13. The CDR3 loop spans 15 amino acids. Germline V gene data show CDR1 as DFQATT and CDR2 as SNEGSKA (reference sequence). The CDR3 loop is CSANSGTVITYEQYF. CDR3 nucleotides: TGCAGTGCGAATTCCGGGACAGTTATTACCTACGAGCAGTACTTC.

There are many counts of this clonotype. The genes are TRBV7-9 and TRBJ2-1; D unresolved. CDR1 SEHNR and CDR2 FQNEAQ come from the germline V gene (reference sequence). The CDR3 consists of 16 residues. Deletions cut 0 bases from V and 10 bases from J, with 19 bases between. Here the CDR3 DNA reads TGTGCCAGCAGCTTAGCGATTGGTCGTACGCGGAACGAGCAGTTCTTC. It yields the protein CASSLAIGRTRNEQFF.

This clonotype has a count of ten or more. This rearrangement joins TRBV6-5 to TRBJ2-3; tentatively, D is TRBD2 (5 bases). CDR1 and CDR2 (germline): MNHEY, SVGAGI. The CDR3 runs to 13 residues. The V gene lost 6 bases and the J gene lost 6 bases, with 13 bases spanning the gap. The CDR3 spells CASSLVGGDTQYF. CDR3 coding DNA: TGTGCCAGCAGCCTCGTGGGCGGGGATACGCAGTATTTT.

This clonotype was seen a handful of times. Its ends do not fully match the called genes, so a read error is possible. This chain connects TRBV27 to TRBJ2-6, with D possibly TRBD1 on 5 matching bases. Germline CDR1 and CDR2: MNHEY and SMNVEV (reference sequence). This CDR3 region has 15 residues. The CDR3 here is CASSGRNSGANGLTF. In DNA form, the CDR3 reads TGTGCCAGCTCAGGACGGAACTCTGGGGCCAACGGCCTGACTTTC.

This clonotype was detected many times. The rearrangement links TRBV4-2 to TRBJ2-7, with D possibly TRBD1 on 6 matching bases. The CDR3 has 15 residues. V was pared by 1 base and J by 0 bases, with 10 bases between. Germline loops: CDR1 LGHNA, CDR2 YNFKEQ. CDR3 nucleotide sequence: TGTGCCAGCAGCCAAGGCCGGGACAACTCCTACGAGCAGTACTTC. It encodes CASSQGRDNSYEQYF.

This clonotype appeared many times. The V and J genes are TRBV20-1 and TRBJ2-4, with TRBD2 matching over 7 bases. CDR3 length: 15 amino acids. The germline V gene encodes CDR1 DFQATT and CDR2 SNEGSKA (reference sequence). V was pared by 6 bases and J by 7 bases, with 15 bases of the junction left unmatched. CDR3 sequence: CSASSLRTRGNIQYF. The CDR3, as DNA: TGCAGTGCCAGTAGCCTTAGGACTAGAGGGAACATTCAGTACTTC.

This clonotype showed up many times. This sequence joins TRBV7-2 and TRBJ2-6, with no clear D. The CDR3 consists of 16 residues. The V and J ends lost 4 bases and 1 base respectively, with 11 bases between them. Germline assignment: CDR1 SGHTA and CDR2 FQGNSA. The CDR3 DNA sequence: TGTGCCAGCAGCTCCATAAGCGCGTCTGGGGCCAACGTCCTGACTTTC. It encodes CASSSISASGANVLTF.

The sample holds many counts of this clonotype. The V and J genes are TRBV20-1 and TRBJ2-7; the D is unclear. CDR3 length: 16 residues. CDR1 and CDR2 from the germline V gene are DFQATT and SNEGSKA (reference sequence). V was cut by 1 base and J by 1 base, with 17 bases left in between. CDR3 sequence (DNA): TGCAGTGCTAGAGTTCCTCGGGTTATCACATCCTACGAGCAGTACTTC. Amino acids: CSARVPRVITSYEQYF.

This clonotype was counted ten times or more. The chain has TRBV7-2 and TRBJ2-3; 8 bases fit TRBD2. CDR3 length: 15 residues. Trimming removed 1 base from V and 2 bases from J; junction bases left unmatched: 2. Looked up from germline, CDR1 is SGHTA and CDR2 is FQGNSA. CDR3 sequence (DNA): TGTGCCAGCAGCTTAGGAGCGGGGGACACAGATACGCAGTATTTT. The encoded protein is CASSLGAGDTDTQYF.

This clonotype was counted at least ten times. This chain uses TRBV28 with TRBJ2-7, with TRBD1 matching over 8 bases. Unmatched junction bases numbered 9, after V lost 6 bases and J lost 5 bases. CDR3 length: 14 amino acids. CDR1 and CDR2 (germline): MDHEN, SYDVKM. DNA of the CDR3: TGTGCCAGCAGCCCACCTGACAGGGGCCACGAGCAGTACTTC. It translates to CASSPPDRGHEQYF.

This clonotype was seen many times. V gene TRBV12-3 or TRBV12-4 combines with J gene TRBJ2-7; the D gene is possibly TRBD1 (5 bases). This CDR3 contains 14 residues. Trimming took off 6 bases at V and 0 bases at J, with 12 bases between the two ends. CDR3 protein: CASRRQGISYEQYF. CDR3 sequence (DNA): TGTGCCAGCAGGCGCCAGGGAATCTCCTACGAGCAGTACTTC.

This clonotype has at least ten counts. One junction end does not reproduce the germline sequence, and a read error may be involved. The chain recombines TRBV6-5 with TRBJ1-4, with no clear D. CDR1 is MNHEY, CDR2 SVGAGI, per germline. This CDR3 spans 15 amino acids. DNA of the CDR3: TGTGCCAGCAGTGACTCGACCGACTTTGCTGAAAAACTGTTTTTT. It specifies CASSDSTDFAEKLFF.

Ten or more counts support this clonotype. V is TRBV28 and J is TRBJ1-4; D call uncertain. The germline V gene has CDR1 MDHEN and CDR2 SYDVKM. CDR3 length: 12 amino acids. Trimming removed 8 bases from V and 7 bases from J, with 11 bases in between. This CDR3 is CASGSSGEKLFF. CDR3 bases: TGTGCCAGCGGGTCCTCGGGTGAAAAACTGTTTTTT.

CDR3 in DNA: TGCGCCAGCAGCCAAGGTAGGGAGGGTTATCAGCCCCAGCATTTT. Its protein product is CASSQGREGYQPQHF. The rearrangement links TRBV4-1 to TRBJ1-5; D uncertain. The CDR3 totals 15 residues. Germline values: CDR1 MGHRA, CDR2 YSYEKL. The V end was cut by 1 base, the J end by 5 bases, with 12 bases between.

This clonotype was seen repeatedly, ten times or more. The chain recombines TRBV6-2 or TRBV6-3 with TRBJ1-2; 8 bases are shared with TRBD1. V was clipped by 2 bases and J by 5 bases; unmatched bases: 7. Germline V gene lookup returns CDR1 MNHEY and CDR2 SVGEGT. The CDR3 length is 15 residues. The CDR3 DNA sequence: TGTGCCAGCAGTTACCAGGCAGGGGGCACTTATGGCTACACCTTC. This sequence encodes CASSYQAGGTYGYTF.

This clonotype was counted many times. CDR3 sequence (DNA): TGTGCCAGTAGAACCTCGGGACAGGGATTCTACGAGCAGTACTTC. This translates into CASRTSGQGFYEQYF. The chain is built from TRBV19 and TRBJ2-7, with TRBD1 identical over 9 bases. The V gene's germline CDR1 is LNHDA and CDR2 SQIVND (reference sequence). V was pared by 6 bases and J by 3 bases, with 9 bases of the junction left unmatched. This CDR3 spans 15 amino acids.